This is a list of T cell receptor beta chains from one sample in a study of shared clonotypes between healthy human individuals. TCRdb keeps only in-frame clones here, not all; method: immunoSEQ multiplex PCR. In the table there are roughly 380,000 clones, around 96% of which are singletons. Material: memory CD8+ T cells sorted from blood. The origin of the receptors is a man in his thirties or forties in good health. Each CDR3 is given with its conserved first and last residue. Each record gives: D gene, V gene, J gene, clone size, CDR3 protein, CDR3 DNA. The D gene is left open where the match is weak. Only some rows state a clone size, as once, few, many or a class for expanded clones.

TRBD2	TRBV2	TRBJ2-7	NA	CASSGLARNYEQYF	TGTGCCAGCAGCGGACTAGCTAGAAACTACGAGCAGTACTTC
TRBD2	TRBV5-6	TRBJ2-1	once	CASSSGTSAHNEQFF	TGTGCCAGCAGCTCCGGGACTAGCGCCCACAATGAGCAGTTCTTC
TRBD1	TRBV10-3	TRBJ2-7	NA	CAIRGTGEGEQYF	TGTGCCATCAGGGGGACAGGGGAGGGCGAGCAGTACTTC
NA	TRBV13	TRBJ2-7	NA	CASRTAGKTYEQYF	TGTGCCAGCCGTACTGCGGGTAAGACCTACGAGCAGTACTTC
NA	TRBV5-4	TRBJ1-4	few	CASSPLPISGATNEKLFF	TGTGCCAGCAGCCCTCTTCCTATCTCTGGGGCAACTAATGAAAAACTGTTTTTT
NA	TRBV5-6	TRBJ2-7	NA	CASSFAGTIHYEQYF	TGTGCCAGCAGCTTCGCCGGGACAATCCACTACGAGCAGTACTTC
NA	TRBV28	TRBJ2-2	NA	CASSYTNTGELFF	TGTGCCAGCAGTTACACGAACACCGGGGAGCTGTTTTTT
NA	TRBV7-9	TRBJ1-1	NA	CASSLDSVGFTEAFF	TGTGCCAGCAGCTTAGATTCCGTTGGATTCACTGAGGCTTTCTTT
TRBD2	TRBV4-1	TRBJ2-1	once	CASSSLPGTSGYNEQFF	TGCGCCAGCAGCTCCCTTCCCGGGACTAGCGGCTACAATGAGCAGTTCTTC
NA	TRBV14	TRBJ1-4	NA	CASSRTPSLSDEKLFF	TGTGCCAGCAGCCGAACCCCTTCGCTATCCGACGAAAAACTGTTTTTT
NA	TRBV10-1	TRBJ2-7	NA	CASSGQTIGEQYF	TGCGCCAGCAGTGGACAGACTATAGGGGAGCAGTACTTC
TRBD2	TRBV9	TRBJ2-4	NA	CASSVGLALDIQYF	TGTGCCAGCAGCGTGGGACTAGCTTTAGACATTCAGTACTTC
NA	TRBV6-6	TRBJ1-1	NA	CASSYGGSLKAFF	TGTGCCAGCAGTTACGGGGGCAGCCTTAAAGCTTTCTTT
NA	TRBV2	TRBJ1-4	NA	CASSGGDNEKLFF	TGTGCCAGCAGTGGGGGGGATAATGAAAAACTGTTTTTT
NA	TRBV6-6	TRBJ2-7	NA	CASRGYEQYF	TGTGCCAGCAGAGGGTACGAGCAGTACTTC
TRBD1	TRBV9	TRBJ2-2	NA	CASRTGLITGELFF	TGTGCCAGCAGGACAGGGTTAATCACCGGGGAGCTGTTTTTT
NA	TRBV28	TRBJ2-3	NA	CASRPRAWGTDTQYF	TGTGCCAGCAGACCCAGGGCGTGGGGCACAGATACGCAGTATTTT
NA	TRBV5-1	TRBJ2-1	NA	CASSLSALSSYNEQFF	TGCGCCAGCAGCTTGTCGGCGTTGAGCTCCTACAATGAGCAGTTCTTC
TRBD1	TRBV29-1	TRBJ1-1	few	CSVGQTNTEAFF	TGCAGCGTGGGACAGACGAACACTGAAGCTTTCTTT
NA	TRBV4-2	TRBJ2-1	NA	CASSQVGEQFF	TGTGCCAGCAGCCAAGTAGGTGAGCAGTTCTTC
NA	TRBV9	TRBJ2-1	NA	CASSVEPLAPNNEQFF	TGTGCCAGCAGCGTAGAACCCCTAGCGCCAAACAATGAGCAGTTCTTC
TRBD2	TRBV28	TRBJ2-1	NA	CASRPTSGRANEQFF	TGTGCCAGCAGACCGACTAGCGGGAGGGCCAATGAGCAGTTCTTC
TRBD1	TRBV6-5	TRBJ2-7	NA	CASSWDSRYEQYF	TGTGCCAGCAGCTGGGACAGCCGCTACGAGCAGTACTTC
NA	TRBV5-1	TRBJ2-5	NA	CASSLGGDPRKETQYF	TGCGCCAGCAGCTTGGGGGGGGACCCACGAAAAGAGACCCAGTACTTC